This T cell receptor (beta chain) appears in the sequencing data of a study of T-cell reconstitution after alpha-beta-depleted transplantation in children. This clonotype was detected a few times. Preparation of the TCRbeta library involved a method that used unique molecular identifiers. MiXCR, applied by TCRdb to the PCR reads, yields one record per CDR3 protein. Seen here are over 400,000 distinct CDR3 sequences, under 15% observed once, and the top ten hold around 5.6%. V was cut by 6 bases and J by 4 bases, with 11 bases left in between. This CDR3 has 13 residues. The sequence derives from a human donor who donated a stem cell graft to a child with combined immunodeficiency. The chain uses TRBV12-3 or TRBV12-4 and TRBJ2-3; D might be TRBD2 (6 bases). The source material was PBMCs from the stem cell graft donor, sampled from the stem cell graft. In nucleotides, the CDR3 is TGTGCCAGCAGCCGCTCGGGGGCAGATACGCAGTATTTT. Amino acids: CASSRSGADTQYF.